This T cell receptor (beta chain) was obtained from a study of blood T cell repertoires in COVID-19. Study-wide context: PBMCs, B-cell-depleted T cells, or T cells were the source of the cDNA or gDNA that made up the material.

Method: immunoSEQ multiplex PCR; TCRdb's copy keeps in-frame clones and lacks some. Of about 150,000 clones detected, 75% to 90% appear once; the ten largest clones hold around 4%. The CDR3 is 16 amino acids. Unmatched junction bases numbered 8, after V lost 6 bases and J lost 1 base. Germline V gene sequence: CDR1 LGHNT, CDR2 FRNRAP. The sequenced sample consisted of peripheral blood. The TCR comes from a woman aged 55-70 years with active or convalescent COVID-19. The chain is built from TRBV12-5 and TRBJ1-4, with TRBD1 identical over 7 bases. DNA of the CDR3: TGTGCTAGTGGGCCCGGACAGGCTTTAACTAATGAAAAACTGTTTTTT. This sequence encodes CASGPGQALTNEKLFF.